These 22 T cell receptor beta chains share one sample of origin, sequenced in a study of CD8 T cells in ankylosing spondylitis. TCRdb ran MiXCR on the 5' RACE reads and lists one entry per CDR3 protein. The sample includes roughly 130,000 distinct CDR3 sequences, roughly 13% of them seen just once. Sequencing used blood, either unsorted or a sorted T cell fraction (not recorded which). The receptors were gathered from a female donor with ankylosing spondylitis or in good health (not recorded which).

This clonotype was found many times. The V and J genes are TRBV29-1 and TRBJ2-7; unclear D gene. Trimming shortened V by 3 bases and J by 2 bases, and 5 bases separated the two germline ends. CDR3 length: 11 amino acids. Germline lookup yields CDR1 SQVTM and CDR2 ANQGSEA. This CDR3 is CSVDVAYEQYF. The CDR3 DNA follows: TGCAGCGTTGATGTGGCCTACGAGCAGTACTTC.

The chain joins TRBV28 to TRBJ2-6; D gene uncertain. V was shortened by 5 bases and J by 0 bases, with 11 bases between the two germline ends. The CDR3 spans 16 residues. Germline loops: CDR1 MDHEN, CDR2 SYDVKM. The CDR3 spells CASSPPRSSGANVLTF. The CDR3 region has the DNA TGTGCCAGCAGTCCTCCTCGGAGCTCTGGGGCCAACGTCCTGACTTTC. Variable domain in full (rest from reference TRBV28 and TRBJ2-6): DVKVTQSSRYLVKRTGEKVFLECVQDMDHENMFWYRQDPGLGLRLIYFSYDVKMKEKGDIPEGYSVSREKKERFSLILESASTNQTSMYLCASSPPRSSGANVLTFGAGSRLTVL.

The V gene is TRBV7-8, the J gene TRBJ1-2, with D possibly matching TRBD1 (5 bases). This CDR3 comprises 16 residues. Trimming removed 6 bases from V and 0 bases from J, with 17 bases in between. Germline CDR1 SGHVS, CDR2 FQNEAQ. DNA for the CDR3: TGTGCCAGCAGTTCGCGACAGACTACGTCTAACTATGGCTACACCTTC. Amino acid sequence: CASSSRQTTSNYGYTF.

This clonotype was seen repeatedly, ten times or more. A junction boundary mismatches the germline segment, possibly from a read error. The genes are TRBV7-7 and TRBJ2-1; D unresolved. Germline V gene sequence: CDR1 SSHAT, CDR2 FNYEAQ (reference sequence). The CDR3 length is 13 residues. As DNA, the CDR3 is TGTGCTAGCAGCTTAGACTTTTACAATGAGCAGTTCTTC. It encodes CASSLDFYNEQFF.

This clonotype was detected many times. The V gene is TRBV7-2, the J gene TRBJ2-5; D is possibly TRBD1 (7 bases). Germline V CDR1 and CDR2: SGHTA, FQGNSA. The length of the CDR3 is 15 residues. Between the trimmed V and J ends, which lost 5 bases and 5 bases, there was a span of 18 bases. CDR3 sequence (DNA): TGTGCCAGCAGCCCACGACAGGGAGGCAAGGAGACCCAGTACTTC. Residues: CASSPRQGGKETQYF.

This chain links TRBV12-3 or TRBV12-4 with TRBJ2-7, with 11 bases matching TRBD2. CDR3 size: 15 residues. Trimming removed 5 bases from V and 0 bases from J; junction bases left unmatched: 3. This chain's CDR3 is CASSAGTSGSYEQYF. CDR3 bases: TGTGCCAGCAGTGCCGGGACTAGCGGCTCCTACGAGCAGTACTTC.

This clonotype came up many times. This chain connects TRBV20-1 to TRBJ2-1, with 11 bases that match TRBD2. Germline CDR1 and CDR2: DFQATT and SNEGSKA (reference sequence). With V trimmed by 6 bases and J by 5 bases, 9 bases remained unmatched. This CDR3 has 15 residues. The CDR3 DNA reads as TGCAGTGCGAACCAAGGGACTAGCGGAAACAATGAGCAGTTCTTC. Protein sequence: CSANQGTSGNNEQFF.

There are a few counts of this clonotype. The chain combines TRBV5-1 with TRBJ2-5; the D gene is possibly TRBD1 (5 bases). V was pared by 1 base and J by 1 base, with 14 bases between. Per germline, CDR1 SGHRS and CDR2 YFSETQ. The CDR3 extends over 16 amino acids. For the CDR3, the DNA is TGCGCCAGCAGCTTGACAGGAGATTCACTCCAAGAGACCCAGTACTTC. It yields the protein CASSLTGDSLQETQYF.

This clonotype was seen ten or more times. CDR3 in DNA: TGTGCCAGCAGTTTCTCCCGATACAATTCACCCCTCCACTTT. Protein sequence: CASSFSRYNSPLHF. The chain is built from TRBV28 and TRBJ1-6; D unclear. The germline gives CDR1 MDHEN, CDR2 SYDVKM. This CDR3 spans 14 amino acids. The V gene lost 3 bases and the J gene lost 7 bases, with 10 bases spanning the gap.

The table lists this clonotype with many counts. The CDR3 here is CASSDPLAGEPYEQYF. For the CDR3, the DNA is TGCGCCAGCAGTGATCCCCTAGCGGGAGAACCCTACGAGCAGTACTTC. V is TRBV10-2 and J is TRBJ2-7; 10 bases match TRBD2. Germline CDR1 reads WSHSY; CDR2 reads SAAADI. This CDR3 has 16 residues. Unmatched junction bases numbered 7, after V lost 3 bases and J lost 2 bases.

There are many counts of this clonotype. CDR3 sequence: CSARDPSSTDTQYF. The CDR3 region has the DNA TGCAGTGCTAGAGATCCCTCTAGCACAGATACGCAGTATTTT. This chain uses TRBV20-1 with TRBJ2-3; no firm D call. The CDR3 spans 14 residues. Germline V CDR1 and CDR2: DFQATT, SNEGSKA (reference sequence). V was cut by 0 bases and J by 0 bases, with 7 bases left in between.

The gene calls are TRBV11-2 and TRBJ1-1, with a tentative D call TRBD1 (5 bases). The germline V and J ends were trimmed by 0 bases and 4 bases, with 9 bases remaining between them. The germline V gene has CDR1 SGHAT and CDR2 FQNNGV. The CDR3 is 14 amino acids. The CDR3 is CASSLEGRATEAFF. The CDR3 DNA sequence: TGTGCCAGCAGCTTAGAGGGACGGGCCACTGAAGCTTTCTTT.

Turning to this clonotype: The junction shows a germline mismatch at one end, possibly a read error. This chain uses TRBV7-7 with TRBJ2-1; unclear D gene. Looked up from germline, CDR1 is SSHAT and CDR2 is FNYEAQ (reference sequence). The CDR3 runs to 15 residues. The CDR3 DNA reads TGTGCTAGCAGCTTACGGAGCGAGTCCTACAATGAGCAGTTCTTC. Its translation: CASSLRSESYNEQFF.

This clonotype was observed a handful of times. CDR3 DNA: TGCAGTGCTAGAGGATCACGGTGGGGGGAGCTGTTTTTT. Translated, it gives CSARGSRWGELFF. V is TRBV20-1 and J is TRBJ2-2; D not certain. Between the trimmed V and J ends, which lost 1 base and 8 bases, there was a span of 11 bases. This CDR3 is built from 13 residues. Germline V CDR1 and CDR2: DFQATT, SNEGSKA (reference sequence).

This clonotype was recorded many times. CDR3 nucleotides: TGTGCCAGCAGCGTAGGCGTCGTAGCGTCAACCCGCGCCGACACCGGGGAGCTGTTTTTT. The encoded protein is CASSVGVVASTRADTGELFF. The V and J genes are TRBV9 and TRBJ2-2; tentatively, D is TRBD2 (5 bases). Germline CDR1 is SGDLS and CDR2 is YYNGEE. The V end was cut by 0 bases, the J end by 3 bases, with 24 bases between. CDR3 size: 20 residues.

V and J are TRBV10-3 and TRBJ2-3; TRBD2 is a possible D gene (5 bases). Germline V gives CDR1 ENHRY, CDR2 SYGVKD. The CDR3 is made up of 14 amino acids. Trimming took off 0 bases at V and 2 bases at J, with 6 bases between the two ends. The CDR3: CAISESGVTDTQYF. CDR3 sequence (DNA): TGTGCCATCAGTGAGTCGGGAGTCACAGATACGCAGTATTTT.

In its sample, this clonotype was seen a few times. V gene TRBV5-1 combines with J gene TRBJ2-5; TRBD1 agrees at 9 bases. The V gene's germline CDR1 is SGHRS and CDR2 YFSETQ. The CDR3 is 14 amino acids. Losses at the gene ends were 3 bases for V and 5 bases for J; bases not matched to a gene: 5. CDR3 coding DNA: TGCGCCAGCAGCTCTACAGGGGGCGCCGAGACCCAGTACTTC. This encodes CASSSTGGAETQYF. The complete variable domain, with remaining parts taken from reference TRBV5-1 and TRBJ2-5, reads KAGVTQTPRYLIKTRGQQVTLSCSPISGHRSVSWYQQTPGQGLQFLFEYFSETQRNKGNFPGRFSGRQFSNSRSEMNVSTLELGDSALYLCASSSTGGAETQYFGPGTRLLVL.

This clonotype occurred many times. The genes are TRBV29-1 and TRBJ1-1, with 8 bases lining up with TRBD1. Trimming cost V 7 bases and J 1 base; bases outside gene matches: 2. Per the germline V gene, CDR1 is SQVTM and CDR2 is ANQGSEA. The length of the CDR3 is 12 residues. DNA for the CDR3: TGCAGCGCAGGACAGGGGAACACTGAAGCTTTCTTT. Amino acid sequence: CSAGQGNTEAFF.

This clonotype was seen only a few times. The V call is TRBV19, the J call TRBJ1-2; a weak D match, TRBD1 (6 bases). Germline-derived CDR1 and CDR2 are LNHDA and SQIVND (reference sequence). The CDR3 has 13 residues. The V end was cut by 0 bases, the J end by 10 bases, with 12 bases between. The CDR3 nucleotides are TGTGCCAGTAGTATAGATCGGGACACAGCCTACACCTTC. Translating it yields CASSIDRDTAYTF.

This clonotype was recorded at least ten times. The chain uses TRBV12-3 or TRBV12-4 and TRBJ2-6; TRBD2 agrees at 7 bases. The ends lost 5 bases at V and 2 bases at J; junction bases unmatched: 3. The CDR3 extends over 15 amino acids. The CDR3 protein is CASSKREAGANVLTF. The CDR3 DNA reads TGTGCCAGCAGTAAACGGGAGGCTGGGGCCAACGTCCTGACTTTC.

This clonotype came up many times. This rearrangement joins TRBV5-1 to TRBJ2-1; TRBD2 agrees at 12 bases. Germline V gene lookup returns CDR1 SGHRS and CDR2 YFSETQ. V dropped 6 bases and J dropped 4; count of bases not matched to a gene: 5. The CDR3 spans 15 residues. The CDR3 here is CASTSSGREYNEQFF. The CDR3 bases are TGCGCCAGCACCTCTAGCGGGAGGGAATACAATGAGCAGTTCTTC.

There are a few counts of this clonotype. V gene TRBV21-1 combines with J gene TRBJ2-2; whether TRBD1, the table's D call, matches the DNA was not checked. TRBV21-1 is a recognized pseudogene. This CDR3 region has 17 residues. CDR3 residues: CASSKAGTGGANGELFF. As DNA, the CDR3 is TGTGCCAGCAGCAAAGCGGGGACAGGGGGCGCAAACGGGGAGCTGTTTTTT.